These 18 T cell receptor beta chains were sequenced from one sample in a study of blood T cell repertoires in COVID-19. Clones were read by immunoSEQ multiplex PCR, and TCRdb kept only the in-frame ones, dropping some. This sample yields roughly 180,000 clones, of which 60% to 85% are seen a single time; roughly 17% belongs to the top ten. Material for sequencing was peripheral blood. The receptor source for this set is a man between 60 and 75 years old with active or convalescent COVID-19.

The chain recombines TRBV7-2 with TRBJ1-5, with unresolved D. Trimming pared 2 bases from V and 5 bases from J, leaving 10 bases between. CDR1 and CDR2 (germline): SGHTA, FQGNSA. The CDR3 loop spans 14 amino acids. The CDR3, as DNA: TGTGCCAGCAGCTTATTCACAGCCGATCAGCCCCAGCATTTT. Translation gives CASSLFTADQPQHF.

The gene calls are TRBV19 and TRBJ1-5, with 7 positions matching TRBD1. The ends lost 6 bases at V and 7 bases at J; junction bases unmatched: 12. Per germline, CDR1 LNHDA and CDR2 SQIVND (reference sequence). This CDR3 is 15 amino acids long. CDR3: CASRPMTGISQPQHF. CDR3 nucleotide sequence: TGTGCCAGTAGGCCAATGACAGGGATATCCCAGCCCCAGCATTTT.

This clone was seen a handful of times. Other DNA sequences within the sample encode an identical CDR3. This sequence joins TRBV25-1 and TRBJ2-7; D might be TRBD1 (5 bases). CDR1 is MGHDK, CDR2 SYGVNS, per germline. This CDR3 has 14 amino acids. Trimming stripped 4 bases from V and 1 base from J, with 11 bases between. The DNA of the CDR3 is TGTGCCAGCAGTGCTACAGGTTCATCCTACGAGCAGTACTTC. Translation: CASSATGSSYEQYF.

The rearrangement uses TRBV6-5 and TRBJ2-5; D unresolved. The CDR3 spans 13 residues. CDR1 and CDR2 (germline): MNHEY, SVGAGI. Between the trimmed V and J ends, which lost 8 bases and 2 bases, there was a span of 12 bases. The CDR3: CASSENYQETQYF. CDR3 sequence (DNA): TGTGCCAGCTCAGAGAACTATCAAGAGACCCAGTACTTC.

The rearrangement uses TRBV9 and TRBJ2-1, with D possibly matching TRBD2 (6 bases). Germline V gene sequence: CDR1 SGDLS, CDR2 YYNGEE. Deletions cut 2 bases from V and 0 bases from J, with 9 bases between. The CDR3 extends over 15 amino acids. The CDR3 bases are TGTGCCAGCAGCGTGACAGCGGGCTCCTACAATGAGCAGTTCTTC. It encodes CASSVTAGSYNEQFF.

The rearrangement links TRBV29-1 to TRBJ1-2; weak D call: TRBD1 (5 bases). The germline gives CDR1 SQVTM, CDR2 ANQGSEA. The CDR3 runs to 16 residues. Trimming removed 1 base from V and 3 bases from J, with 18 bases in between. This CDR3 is CSVEGNLGRGYYGYTF. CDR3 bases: TGCAGCGTTGAAGGGAATTTGGGGCGGGGCTACTATGGCTACACCTTC.

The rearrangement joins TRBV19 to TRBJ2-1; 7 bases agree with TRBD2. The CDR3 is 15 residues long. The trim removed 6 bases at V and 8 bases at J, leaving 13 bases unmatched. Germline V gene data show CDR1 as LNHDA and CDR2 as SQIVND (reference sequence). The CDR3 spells CASRAGTTMSYEQFF. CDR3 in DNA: TGTGCCAGTAGAGCCGGGACTACAATGTCCTATGAGCAGTTCTTC.

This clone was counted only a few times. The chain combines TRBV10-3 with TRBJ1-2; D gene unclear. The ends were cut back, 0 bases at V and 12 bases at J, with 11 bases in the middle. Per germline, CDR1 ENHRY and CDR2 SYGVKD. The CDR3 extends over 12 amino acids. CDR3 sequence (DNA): TGTGCCATCAGTGAGTCGGAGGATTGGAACACCTTC. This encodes CAISESEDWNTF.

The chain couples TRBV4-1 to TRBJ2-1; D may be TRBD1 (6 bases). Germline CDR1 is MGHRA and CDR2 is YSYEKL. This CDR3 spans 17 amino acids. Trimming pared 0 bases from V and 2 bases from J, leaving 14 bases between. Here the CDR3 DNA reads TGCGCCAGCAGCCAAGATCGAGGACAGATGGCCTACAATGAGCAGTTCTTC. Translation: CASSQDRGQMAYNEQFF.

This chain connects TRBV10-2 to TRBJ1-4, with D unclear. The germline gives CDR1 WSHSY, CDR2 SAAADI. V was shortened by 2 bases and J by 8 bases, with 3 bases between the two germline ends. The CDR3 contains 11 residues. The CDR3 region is CASSEREKLFF. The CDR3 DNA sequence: TGCGCCAGCAGTGAGCGGGAAAAACTGTTTTTT.

CDR3 DNA: TGTGCCAGCAGCGACAGTTCTAGCACAGATACGCAGTATTTT. Its protein is CASSDSSSTDTQYF. The chain employs TRBV6-5 and TRBJ2-3; tentatively, D is TRBD1 (5 bases). The germline V gene encodes CDR1 MNHEY and CDR2 SVGAGI. This CDR3 comprises 14 residues. The V and J ends lost 6 bases and 0 bases respectively, with 10 bases between them.

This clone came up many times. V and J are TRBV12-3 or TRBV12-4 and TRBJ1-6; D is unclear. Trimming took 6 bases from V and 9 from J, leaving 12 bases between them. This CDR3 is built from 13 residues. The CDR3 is CASSPVGVSPLHF. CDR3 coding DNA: TGTGCCAGCAGCCCTGTCGGTGTTTCACCCCTCCACTTT.

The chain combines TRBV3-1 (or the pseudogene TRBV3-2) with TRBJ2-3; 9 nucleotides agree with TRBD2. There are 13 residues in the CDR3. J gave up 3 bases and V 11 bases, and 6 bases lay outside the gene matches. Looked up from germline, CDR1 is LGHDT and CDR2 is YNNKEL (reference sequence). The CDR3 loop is CASEGLATDTQYF. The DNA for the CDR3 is TGTGCCTCCGAGGGACTAGCAACAGATACGCAGTATTTT.

The CDR3 region is CASSPRDLEGQPQHF. CDR3 in DNA: TGTGCCAGCTCACCGCGGGATCTCGAGGGACAGCCCCAGCATTTT. The rearrangement uses TRBV18 and TRBJ1-5; D gene unclear. V dropped 3 bases and J dropped 7 bases, with 16 bases sitting between them. Germline V gene sequence: CDR1 KGHSH, CDR2 LQKENI. The CDR3 is 15 residues long.

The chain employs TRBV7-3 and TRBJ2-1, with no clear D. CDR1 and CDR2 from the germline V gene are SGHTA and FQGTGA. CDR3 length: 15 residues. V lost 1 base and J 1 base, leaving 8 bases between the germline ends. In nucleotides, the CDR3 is TGTGCCAGCAGCTTAATAAGGCGGTCCTACAATGAGCAGTTCTTC. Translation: CASSLIRRSYNEQFF.

CDR3 nucleotides: TGCGCCAGCAGTCAATCTGGGACAGGGGCTTCAGTGTATACAGATACGCAGTATTTT. Translation: CASSQSGTGASVYTDTQYF. The rearrangement joins TRBV23-1 to TRBJ2-3; 10 bases align to TRBD1. TRBV23-1 is marked as an open reading frame, function uncertain. Unmatched junction bases numbered 12, after V lost 0 bases and J lost 3 bases. The CDR3 totals 19 residues.

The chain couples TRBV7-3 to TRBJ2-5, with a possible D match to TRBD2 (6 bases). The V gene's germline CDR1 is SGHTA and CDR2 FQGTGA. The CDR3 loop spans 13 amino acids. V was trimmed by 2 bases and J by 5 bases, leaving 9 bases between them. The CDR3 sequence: CASSLLASETQYF. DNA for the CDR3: TGTGCCAGCAGCTTACTAGCGTCGGAGACCCAGTACTTC.

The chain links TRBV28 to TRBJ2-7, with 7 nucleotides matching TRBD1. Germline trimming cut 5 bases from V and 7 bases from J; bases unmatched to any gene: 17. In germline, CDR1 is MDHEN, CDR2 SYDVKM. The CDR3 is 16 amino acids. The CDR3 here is CASSLNSGQPSREQYF. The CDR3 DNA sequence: TGTGCCAGCAGTCTAAACTCGGGACAGCCCAGTAGAGAGCAGTACTTC. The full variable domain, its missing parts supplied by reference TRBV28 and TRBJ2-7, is DVKVTQSSRYLVKRTGEKVFLECVQDMDHENMFWYRQDPGLGLRLIYFSYDVKMKEKGDIPEGYSVSREKKERFSLILESASTNQTSMYLCASSLNSGQPSREQYFGPGTRLTVT.